The rows below give T cell receptor beta chains drawn from one sample of a study of T cell responses to AZD1222 COVID-19 vaccine. Measured with immunoSEQ multiplex PCR; TCRdb has only the in-frame clones, and not every one. Of 95,000 to 150,000 clones in the sample, roughly 90% were seen once. Source: peripheral blood, taken 28 days after the second AZD1222 dose. The receptors stem from an adult who received the AZD1222 COVID-19 vaccine. Each CDR3 is given with its conserved first and last residue. Each record gives: D gene, clone size, J gene, V gene, CDR3 DNA, CDR3 protein. A D gene is named only where the DNA matches it firmly. Rows may omit the clone size; those that give it use once, few, many or a size class.

D gene: TRBD2; clone size: NA; J gene: TRBJ2-1; V gene: TRBV2; CDR3 DNA: TGTGCCAGCAGTGAACGGGGGGGCTCCTACAATGAGCAGTTCTTC; CDR3 protein: CASSERGGSYNEQFF
D gene: NA; clone size: NA; J gene: TRBJ1-2; V gene: TRBV19; CDR3 DNA: TGTGCCAGTATCGGAGCGGCAAACTATGGCTACACCTTC; CDR3 protein: CASIGAANYGYTF
D gene: NA; clone size: few; J gene: TRBJ1-1; V gene: TRBV6-2/TRBV6-3; CDR3 DNA: TGTGCCAGCAGTTCCCGTCCTACTAAGGGGGTATACACTGAAGCTTTCTTT; CDR3 protein: CASSSRPTKGVYTEAFF
D gene: NA; clone size: NA; J gene: TRBJ2-7; V gene: TRBV5-1; CDR3 DNA: TGCGCCAGCAGCTCGCCCCGCCGGAAAGTAGGCTACGAGCAGTACTTC; CDR3 protein: CASSSPRRKVGYEQYF
D gene: NA; clone size: NA; J gene: TRBJ2-7; V gene: TRBV11-3; CDR3 DNA: TGTGCCAGCAGCTTCGGTCCCGGGGGCTCCTACGAGCAGTACTTC; CDR3 protein: CASSFGPGGSYEQYF
D gene: NA; clone size: NA; J gene: TRBJ1-1; V gene: TRBV3-1/TRBV3-2; CDR3 DNA: TGTGCCAGCAGCCCGCCCCAAGGGAACACTGAAGCTTTCTTT; CDR3 protein: CASSPPQGNTEAFF
D gene: NA; clone size: few; J gene: TRBJ2-3; V gene: TRBV7-8; CDR3 DNA: TGTGCCAGCAGCCCAGGGGCAGATACGCAGTATTTT; CDR3 protein: CASSPGADTQYF
D gene: NA; clone size: once; J gene: TRBJ2-1; V gene: TRBV15; CDR3 DNA: TGTGCCACCAGCAGCGGTACGCCCGGGGATGAGCAGTTCTTC; CDR3 protein: CATSSGTPGDEQFF
D gene: NA; clone size: once; J gene: TRBJ1-5; V gene: TRBV7-2; CDR3 DNA: TGTGCCAGCAGCTTAGAAGGGTCTTTCAGGCAGCCCCAGCATTTT; CDR3 protein: CASSLEGSFRQPQHF
D gene: TRBD1; clone size: NA; J gene: TRBJ2-2; V gene: TRBV24-1; CDR3 DNA: TGTGCCACCAGTGAGGGGGGACAGGTGGGCACCGGGGAGCTGTTTTTT; CDR3 protein: CATSEGGQVGTGELFF
D gene: TRBD2; clone size: NA; J gene: TRBJ2-7; V gene: TRBV2; CDR3 DNA: TGTGCCAGCAGTAAAGAAGGAGGGACTAGCCTAACCTACGAGCAGTACTTC; CDR3 protein: CASSKEGGTSLTYEQYF
D gene: NA; clone size: NA; J gene: TRBJ2-5; V gene: TRBV7-9; CDR3 DNA: TGTGCCAGCAGCTTAGCGGGACTCCAAGAGACCCAGTACTTC; CDR3 protein: CASSLAGLQETQYF
D gene: NA; clone size: NA; J gene: TRBJ2-7; V gene: TRBV7-2; CDR3 DNA: TGTGCCAGCAGCTCCTCCTCCTGGGAGCAGTACTTC; CDR3 protein: CASSSSSWEQYF
D gene: TRBD1; clone size: NA; J gene: TRBJ1-2; V gene: TRBV5-4; CDR3 DNA: TGTGCCAGCAGCGTAGGACAGGAGGATTGGGGCTACACCTTC; CDR3 protein: CASSVGQEDWGYTF
D gene: TRBD2; clone size: NA; J gene: TRBJ2-1; V gene: TRBV5-1; CDR3 DNA: TGCGCCAGCAGAAGCGGGAGGGTCGACAATGAGCAGTTCTTC; CDR3 protein: CASRSGRVDNEQFF
D gene: NA; clone size: NA; J gene: TRBJ2-3; V gene: TRBV5-6; CDR3 DNA: TGTGCCAGCAGCTTAGGGGGATTTGGCACAGATACGCAGTATTTT; CDR3 protein: CASSLGGFGTDTQYF
D gene: NA; clone size: NA; J gene: TRBJ1-4; V gene: TRBV6-6; CDR3 DNA: TGTGCCAGCACCCCTGATGCGGTGGGTAATGAAAAACTGTTTTTT; CDR3 protein: CASTPDAVGNEKLFF
D gene: TRBD1; clone size: NA; J gene: TRBJ1-1; V gene: TRBV5-1; CDR3 DNA: TGCGCCAGCAGCTTAGGACAGGGGAGGGAGAACACTGAAGCTTTCTTT; CDR3 protein: CASSLGQGRENTEAFF
D gene: NA; clone size: NA; J gene: TRBJ1-2; V gene: TRBV20-1; CDR3 DNA: TGCAGTGTCGCCAGGGTAGAAGGCTACACCTTC; CDR3 protein: CSVARVEGYTF
D gene: TRBD2; clone size: NA; J gene: TRBJ2-5; V gene: TRBV2; CDR3 DNA: TGTGCCAGCACCGTCCTAGCGGGATATTATTCGGAGACCCAGTACTTC; CDR3 protein: CASTVLAGYYSETQYF
D gene: NA; clone size: NA; J gene: TRBJ1-5; V gene: TRBV13; CDR3 DNA: TGTGCCAGCAGCTTAGTGGGTCAGCCCCAGCATTTT; CDR3 protein: CASSLVGQPQHF
D gene: TRBD2; clone size: NA; J gene: TRBJ2-5; V gene: TRBV5-6; CDR3 DNA: TGTGCCAGCAGCTTGGCCCAAAGACTAGCGGAGGGTCGACGGACCCAGTACTTC; CDR3 protein: CASSLAQRLAEGRRTQYF
D gene: NA; clone size: NA; J gene: TRBJ2-2; V gene: TRBV12-3/TRBV12-4; CDR3 DNA: TGTGCCAGCAGTTCCGACAGTGCCGGGGAGCTGTTTTTT; CDR3 protein: CASSSDSAGELFF
D gene: NA; clone size: NA; J gene: TRBJ1-3; V gene: TRBV7-9; CDR3 DNA: TGTGCCAGCAGCTCCGGGACGTCAAACACTGGAAACACCATATATTTT; CDR3 protein: CASSSGTSNTGNTIYF
D gene: NA; clone size: NA; J gene: TRBJ1-5; V gene: TRBV2; CDR3 DNA: TGTGCCAGCAGTGGGGGGCTCAATCAGCCCCAGCATTTT; CDR3 protein: CASSGGLNQPQHF
D gene: NA; clone size: NA; J gene: TRBJ2-7; V gene: TRBV7-9; CDR3 DNA: TGTGCCAGCAGCTTACCTCAGGGCTCCTACGAGCAGTACTTC; CDR3 protein: CASSLPQGSYEQYF
D gene: NA; clone size: NA; J gene: TRBJ1-4; V gene: TRBV5-1; CDR3 DNA: TGCGCCAGCAGCTTGCGGGGGACCGGTAATGAAAAACTGTTTTTT; CDR3 protein: CASSLRGTGNEKLFF
D gene: NA; clone size: NA; J gene: TRBJ1-6; V gene: TRBV18; CDR3 DNA: TGTGCCAGCTCAGCCGGAAATTCACCCCTCCACTTT; CDR3 protein: CASSAGNSPLHF
D gene: NA; clone size: NA; J gene: TRBJ1-1; V gene: TRBV2; CDR3 DNA: TGTGCCAGCAGGGATATGACAGGGAACACTGAAGCTTTCTTT; CDR3 protein: CASRDMTGNTEAFF
D gene: NA; clone size: NA; J gene: TRBJ2-2; V gene: TRBV11-3; CDR3 DNA: TGTGCCAGCAGCTCTCGAAAATCTCAAGGGGCCGGGGAGCTGTTTTTT; CDR3 protein: CASSSRKSQGAGELFF
D gene: TRBD1; clone size: NA; J gene: TRBJ2-7; V gene: TRBV6-5; CDR3 DNA: TGTGCCAGCAGTTATCGTCGGGACAGATCCTACGAGCAGTACTTC; CDR3 protein: CASSYRRDRSYEQYF